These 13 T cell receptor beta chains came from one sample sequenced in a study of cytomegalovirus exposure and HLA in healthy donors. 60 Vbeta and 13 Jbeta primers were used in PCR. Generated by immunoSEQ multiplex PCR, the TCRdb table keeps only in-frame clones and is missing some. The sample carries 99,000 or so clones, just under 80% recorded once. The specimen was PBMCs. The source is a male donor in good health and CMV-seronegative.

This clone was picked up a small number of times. The DNA of the CDR3 is TGTGCCAGCAAATCCACCCGCCGGACTAGTATAAAGCAGTACTTC. It codes for CASKSTRRTSIKQYF. J is TRBJ2-7 and V is TRBV6-1, with TRBD2 matching 7 bases. Germline-derived CDR1 and CDR2 are MNHNS and SASEGT. The CDR3 is 15 residues long. V lost 7 bases, J lost 8 bases, and 17 bases stayed unmatched.

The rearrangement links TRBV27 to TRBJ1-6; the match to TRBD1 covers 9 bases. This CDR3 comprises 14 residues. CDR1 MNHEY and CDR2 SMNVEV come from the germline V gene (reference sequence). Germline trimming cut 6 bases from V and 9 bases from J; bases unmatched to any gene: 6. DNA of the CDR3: TGTGCCAGCAGCAAACAGGGGGCGCTTTCACCCCTCCACTTT. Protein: CASSKQGALSPLHF.

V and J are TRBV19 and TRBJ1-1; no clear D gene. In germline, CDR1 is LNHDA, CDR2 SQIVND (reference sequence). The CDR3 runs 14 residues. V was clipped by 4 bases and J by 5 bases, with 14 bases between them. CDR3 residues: CASSTPGVGTEAFF. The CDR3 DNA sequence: TGTGCCAGTAGTACACCCGGGGTCGGGACTGAAGCTTTCTTT.

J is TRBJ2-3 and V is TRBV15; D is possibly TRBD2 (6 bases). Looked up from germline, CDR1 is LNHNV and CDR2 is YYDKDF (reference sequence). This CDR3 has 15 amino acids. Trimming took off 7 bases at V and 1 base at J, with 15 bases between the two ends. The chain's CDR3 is CATTGGAGRTDTQYF. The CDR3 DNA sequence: TGTGCCACCACCGGAGGGGCGGGACGCACAGATACGCAGTATTTT.

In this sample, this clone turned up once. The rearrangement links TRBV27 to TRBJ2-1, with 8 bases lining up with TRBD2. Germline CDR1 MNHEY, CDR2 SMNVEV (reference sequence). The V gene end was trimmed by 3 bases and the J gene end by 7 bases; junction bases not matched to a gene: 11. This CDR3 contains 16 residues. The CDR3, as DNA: TGTGCCAGCAGTTTCTCGGGACTAGTTTCTTATAATGAGCAGTTCTTC. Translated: CASSFSGLVSYNEQFF.

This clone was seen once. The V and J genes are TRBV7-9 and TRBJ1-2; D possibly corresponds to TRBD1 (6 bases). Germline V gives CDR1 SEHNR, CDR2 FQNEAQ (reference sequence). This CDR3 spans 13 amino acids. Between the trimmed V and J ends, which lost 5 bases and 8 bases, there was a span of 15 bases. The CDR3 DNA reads TGTGCCAGCAGCGCCCCGAACAGGGACGGCTACACCTTC. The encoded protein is CASSAPNRDGYTF.

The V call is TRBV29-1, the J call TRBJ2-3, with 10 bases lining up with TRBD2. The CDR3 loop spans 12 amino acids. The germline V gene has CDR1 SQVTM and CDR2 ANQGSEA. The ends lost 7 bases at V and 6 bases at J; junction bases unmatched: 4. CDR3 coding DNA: TGCAGCGCGAGCGGGGGGGCGGATACGCAGTATTTT. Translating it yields CSASGGADTQYF.

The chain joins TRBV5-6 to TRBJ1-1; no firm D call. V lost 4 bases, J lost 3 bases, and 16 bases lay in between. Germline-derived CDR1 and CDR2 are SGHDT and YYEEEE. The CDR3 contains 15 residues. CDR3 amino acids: CASSLYAGIDTEAFF. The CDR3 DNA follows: TGTGCCAGCAGCCTGTACGCGGGGATCGACACTGAAGCTTTCTTT.

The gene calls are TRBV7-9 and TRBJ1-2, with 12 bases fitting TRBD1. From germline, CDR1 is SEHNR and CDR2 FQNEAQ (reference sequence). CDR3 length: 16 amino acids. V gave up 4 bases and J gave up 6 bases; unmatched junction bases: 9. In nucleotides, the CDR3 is TGTGCCAGCAGCTCCCTCCCGGGACAGGGGGCGGATGGCTACACCTTC. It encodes CASSSLPGQGADGYTF.

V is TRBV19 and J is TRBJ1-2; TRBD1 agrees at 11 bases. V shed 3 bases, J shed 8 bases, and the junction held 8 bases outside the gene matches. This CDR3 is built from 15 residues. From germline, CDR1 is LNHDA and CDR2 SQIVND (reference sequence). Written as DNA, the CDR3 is TGTGCCAGTAGTATGGGCGGACAGGGGGCAACGGGCTACACCTTC. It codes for CASSMGGQGATGYTF.

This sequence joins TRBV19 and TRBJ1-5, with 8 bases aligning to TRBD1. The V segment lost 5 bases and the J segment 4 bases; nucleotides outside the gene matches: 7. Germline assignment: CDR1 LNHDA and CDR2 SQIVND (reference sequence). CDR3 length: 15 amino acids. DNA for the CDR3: TGTGCCAGTAGTCCTGGGACAGGCGGTAATCAGCCCCAGCATTTT. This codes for CASSPGTGGNQPQHF.

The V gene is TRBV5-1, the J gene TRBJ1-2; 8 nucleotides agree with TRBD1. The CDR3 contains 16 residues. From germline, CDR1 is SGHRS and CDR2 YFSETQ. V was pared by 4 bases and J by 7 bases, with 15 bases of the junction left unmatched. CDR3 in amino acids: CASSQVQGALSGGYTF. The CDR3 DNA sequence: TGCGCCAGCAGCCAGGTCCAGGGGGCTTTATCGGGTGGCTACACCTTC.

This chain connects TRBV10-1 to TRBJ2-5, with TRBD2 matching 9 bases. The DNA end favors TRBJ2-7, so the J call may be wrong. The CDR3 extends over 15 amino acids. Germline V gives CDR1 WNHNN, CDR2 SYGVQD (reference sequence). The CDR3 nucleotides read TGCGCCAGCAGTTCACTAGCGGGCGGACACTACGAGCAGTACTTC. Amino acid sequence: CASSSLAGGHYEQYF.